These 17 T cell receptor beta chains were all obtained from the same sample, sequenced in a study of cytomegalovirus exposure and HLA in healthy donors. The PCR had 60 Vbeta and 13 Jbeta primers. Data came from immunoSEQ multiplex PCR; TCRdb stores just in-frame clones and leaves some out. The table lists about 160,000 clones, over 70% of them singletons, with 2.5% to 3.5% in the top ten. Sequencing used PBMCs. These receptors were collected from a woman in her fifties or sixties in good health and CMV-seropositive.

The chain joins TRBV14 to TRBJ1-1; possibly TRBD1 for D (6 bases). V was shortened by 2 bases and J by 4 bases, with 17 bases between the two germline ends. Germline loops: CDR1 SGHDN, CDR2 FVKESK. The length of the CDR3 is 16 residues. CDR3 sequence reads: CASSQILPQGFTEAFF. Here the CDR3 DNA reads TGTGCCAGCAGCCAAATCCTACCACAGGGCTTCACTGAAGCTTTCTTT.

This clone was seen a single time. The chain uses TRBV28 and TRBJ1-2; D not certain. Germline CDR1 is MDHEN and CDR2 is SYDVKM. Trimming cost V 6 bases and J 3 bases, with 14 bases left between them. CDR3 size: 14 residues. In nucleotides, the CDR3 is TGTGCCAGCAGCTCCCCAGACAACTACTATGGCTACACCTTC. Its protein product is CASSSPDNYYGYTF.

The chain couples TRBV27 to TRBJ2-2; D remains ambiguous. The CDR3 is 11 residues long. CDR1 and CDR2 (germline): MNHEY, SMNVEV (reference sequence). V was pared by 6 bases and J by 7 bases, with 6 bases between. DNA for the CDR3: TGTGCCAGCAGGTCCCTCGGGGAGCTGTTTTTT. Amino acids: CASRSLGELFF.

The chain joins TRBV4-1 to TRBJ1-2; possible D gene TRBD1, 5 bases. V lost 6 bases and J 6 bases, leaving 14 bases between the germline ends. The CDR3 is 13 amino acids. Germline V CDR1 and CDR2: MGHRA, YSYEKL. The CDR3 sequence is CASRRQGSDGYTF. DNA of the CDR3: TGCGCCAGCAGGAGGCAGGGAAGCGATGGCTACACCTTC.

The chain carries TRBV7-3 and TRBJ1-1, with 7 nucleotides matching TRBD1. V lost 3 bases to trimming and J lost 4 bases; unmatched junction nucleotides: 5. CDR1 is SGHTA and CDR2 is FQGTGA in the germline V gene. The CDR3 consists of 14 residues. The DNA of the CDR3 is TGTGCCAGCAGCTTTACAGGGGAGGTCACTGAAGCTTTCTTT. It is translated as CASSFTGEVTEAFF.

The V and J genes are TRBV12-5 and TRBJ2-7; 10 bases are a match to TRBD1. Germline trimming cut 5 bases from V and 1 base from J; bases unmatched to any gene: 8. CDR1 and CDR2 (germline): LGHNT, FRNRAP. The CDR3 contains 16 residues. The CDR3 nucleotides are TGTGCTAGTGGTACCCCCGGGACAGGGGCGTCCTACGAGCAGTACTTC. This codes for CASGTPGTGASYEQYF.

V is TRBV6-6 and J is TRBJ1-2; 8 nucleotides agree with TRBD1. This CDR3 has 14 residues. V lost 7 bases, J lost 8 bases, and 12 bases stayed unmatched. Germline assignment: CDR1 MNHNY and CDR2 SVGAGI (reference sequence). The CDR3 region has the DNA TGTGCCAGCATCTCCTCAGACAGGGGAGGGGGCTACACCTTC. Translating it yields CASISSDRGGGYTF.

This clone was counted once. The chain carries TRBV15 and TRBJ1-2, with a tentative D call TRBD1 (5 bases). Trimming stripped 0 bases from V and 8 bases from J, with 13 bases between. The germline CDR1 and CDR2 sequences are LNHNV and YYDKDF (reference sequence). CDR3 length: 14 amino acids. This CDR3 reads CATSRDRGPAGYTF. The DNA of the CDR3 is TGTGCCACCAGCAGAGATAGGGGCCCTGCCGGCTACACCTTC.

The chain recombines TRBV9 with TRBJ2-2, with 7 bases matching TRBD1. CDR1 SGDLS and CDR2 YYNGEE come from the germline V gene. V lost 4 bases and J lost 1; bases outside the gene matches: 4. This CDR3 region has 15 residues. The CDR3 region is CASSPRQGNTGELFF. CDR3 coding DNA: TGTGCCAGCAGCCCTAGACAGGGGAACACCGGGGAGCTGTTTTTT.

This rearrangement joins TRBV6-5 to TRBJ1-4, with 7 bases fitting TRBD1. The CDR3 runs to 15 residues. Germline trimming cut 8 bases from V and 8 bases from J; bases unmatched to any gene: 14. Germline-derived CDR1 and CDR2 are MNHEY and SVGAGI. Here the CDR3 reads CASGPAAGGVEKLFF. The CDR3 nucleotides are TGTGCCAGCGGGCCGGCGGCAGGGGGAGTCGAAAAACTGTTTTTT.

V is TRBV5-1 and J is TRBJ1-4, with 8 bases fitting TRBD1. J lost 13 bases, V lost 0 bases, and 8 bases had no gene match. CDR1 SGHRS and CDR2 YFSETQ come from the germline V gene. The CDR3 is made up of 14 amino acids. CDR3 region: CASSLGQGISILFF. The DNA of the CDR3 is TGCGCCAGCAGCTTGGGACAGGGGATCTCGATACTGTTTTTT.

This clone appeared once. This chain links TRBV5-1 with TRBJ2-7; D is possibly TRBD2 (6 bases). The CDR3 is 14 amino acids. Trimming took 4 bases from V and 4 from J, leaving 15 bases between them. The germline gives CDR1 SGHRS, CDR2 YFSETQ. CDR3 protein: CASSAWGERYEQYF. CDR3 coding DNA: TGCGCCAGCAGCGCGTGGGGGGAGAGGTACGAGCAGTACTTC.

The chain carries TRBV7-9 and TRBJ2-7; 7 bases align to TRBD1. Trimming at V came to 5 bases and at J to 0 bases, leaving 4 bases not matched to a gene. This CDR3 contains 14 residues. Germline-derived CDR1 and CDR2 are SEHNR and FQNEAQ (reference sequence). CDR3 residues: CASSHRDSSYEQYF. DNA of the CDR3: TGTGCCAGCAGCCACAGGGACAGCTCCTACGAGCAGTACTTC.

This sequence joins TRBV7-9 and TRBJ2-3; D not resolved. The CDR3 sequence is 11 residues long. Trimming took off 7 bases at V and 2 bases at J, with 4 bases between the two ends. Germline lookup yields CDR1 SEHNR and CDR2 FQNEAQ (reference sequence). CDR3 coding DNA: TGTGCCAGCACCTCCACAGATACGCAGTATTTT. As protein: CASTSTDTQYF.

Concerning this clone: The junction does not match germline at one end; this may be a read error. The chain employs TRBV2 and TRBJ2-1; TRBD1 aligns across 7 bases. This CDR3 is 11 amino acids long. The germline V gene encodes CDR1 SNHLY and CDR2 FYNNEI. The DNA of the CDR3 is TGTGCCAGCAAAGTAAGGGACAGCCCGGTCTTC. It is translated as CASKVRDSPVF.

The sample holds a few counts of this clone. The chain employs TRBV11-3 and TRBJ2-7; unclear D gene. The length of the CDR3 is 13 residues. V was trimmed by 0 bases and J by 2 bases, leaving 5 bases between them. The V gene's germline CDR1 is SGHNT and CDR2 YENEEA. In DNA, the CDR3 is TGTGCCAGCAGCTTAGATCAAACCTACGAGCAGTACTTC. Amino acid sequence: CASSLDQTYEQYF.

The V call is TRBV2, the J call TRBJ1-1; TRBD1 matches 8 bases. The CDR3 is made up of 15 amino acids. The ends lost 8 bases at V and 5 bases at J; junction bases unmatched: 13. The germline V gene encodes CDR1 SNHLY and CDR2 FYNNEI. CDR3 region: CASLSRGRGGTEAFF. Here the CDR3 DNA reads TGTGCCAGCCTTAGCAGGGGGCGCGGTGGGACTGAAGCTTTCTTT.